One sample yielded the 23 T cell receptor beta chains listed below, sequenced in a study of vaccination effects on CD4 cells after COVID-19. No antigen has been assigned to these receptors. Before sequencing took place, the ViraFEST assay used viral peptide pools to expand antigen-specific CD4+ T cells. Following 10 days of culture, CD4+ T cells were isolated. Recipients of the vaccine had no prior SARS-CoV-2 infection and negative nucleocapsid antibodies. Sequencing used immunoSEQ multiplex PCR; TCRdb keeps in-frame clones, though not all of them. The sample has some 25,000 clones; approximately 71% are singletons. The sample in question was CD4+ T cells from PBMCs cultured with HCoV-OC43 spike peptides, obtained before COVID-19 vaccination. The subset: HCoV-OC43 spike overlapping peptide pool stimulation. These receptors came from a human donor who received a COVID-19 vaccine.

This sequence joins TRBV19 and TRBJ1-2; D perhaps matches TRBD1 (6 bases). The CDR3 runs to 13 residues. V gave up 6 bases and J gave up 8 bases, with 16 bases separating them. Germline-derived CDR1 and CDR2 are LNHDA and SQIVND (reference sequence). This CDR3 is CASRSQGARGYTF. The CDR3, as DNA: TGTGCCAGTAGATCACAGGGTGCTCGGGGCTACACCTTC.

This clone was found once. V gene TRBV5-5 combines with J gene TRBJ2-1; 8 bases align to TRBD1. Trimming cost V 0 bases and J 6 bases; bases outside gene matches: 8. Germline V lookup: CDR1 SGHKS, CDR2 YYEKEE (reference sequence). The CDR3 covers 16 residues. CDR3 sequence (DNA): TGTGCCAGCAGCTTGGAGTTCTGGACAGGGCCCAATGAGCAGTTCTTC. It codes for CASSLEFWTGPNEQFF.

The rearrangement links TRBV5-1 to TRBJ1-3; possible D gene TRBD1, 5 bases. Germline V gives CDR1 SGHRS, CDR2 YFSETQ. V gave up 5 bases and J gave up 4 bases, with 13 bases separating them. The CDR3 runs to 14 residues. CDR3 DNA sequence: TGCGCCAGCAGGGAGACAGCGTCCGGAAACACCATATATTTT. This translates into CASRETASGNTIYF.

V and J are TRBV10-1 and TRBJ2-7, with TRBD2 matching over 8 bases. The CDR3 consists of 14 residues. V lost 3 bases and J lost 2; bases outside the gene matches: 3. The germline gives CDR1 WNHNN, CDR2 SYGVQD (reference sequence). CDR3 coding DNA: TGCGCCAGCAGTGATAGCGGGATTCCCTACGAGCAGTACTTC. Residues: CASSDSGIPYEQYF.

Only one count was recorded for this clone. The chain is built from TRBV19 and TRBJ1-1; perhaps TRBD1 as D (6 bases). Per germline, CDR1 LNHDA and CDR2 SQIVND (reference sequence). CDR3 length equals 15 residues. Trimming took off 6 bases at V and 0 bases at J, with 14 bases between the two ends. Here the CDR3 DNA reads TGTGCCAGTAGCTTAGGACAGACTGTGAACACTGAAGCTTTCTTT. The encoded protein is CASSLGQTVNTEAFF.

The V and J genes are TRBV10-1 and TRBJ2-3, with D possibly matching TRBD2 (5 bases). CDR3 length equals 16 residues. Germline CDR1 WNHNN, CDR2 SYGVQD (reference sequence). V gave up 0 bases and J gave up 0 bases, with 10 bases separating them. As DNA, the CDR3 is TGCGCCAGCAGTGAGTCGATAGGCGGGAGCACAGATACGCAGTATTTT. Translation: CASSESIGGSTDTQYF.

This clone showed up just a few times. The chain employs TRBV5-1 and TRBJ1-2; TRBD1 agrees at 8 bases. Trimming removed 0 bases from V and 6 bases from J; junction bases left unmatched: 10. This CDR3 is 16 amino acids long. The V gene's germline CDR1 is SGHRS and CDR2 YFSETQ. CDR3 protein: CASSLGTGRGAHGYTF. The CDR3 coding sequence is TGCGCCAGCAGCTTGGGGACAGGGCGAGGCGCCCATGGCTACACCTTC. The variable domain in full, with the rest retrieved from reference TRBV5-1 and TRBJ1-2, is KAGVTQTPRYLIKTRGQQVTLSCSPISGHRSVSWYQQTPGQGLQFLFEYFSETQRNKGNFPGRFSGRQFSNSRSEMNVSTLELGDSALYLCASSLGTGRGAHGYTFGSGTRLTVV.

The chain couples TRBV5-8 to TRBJ1-1, with D uncertain. CDR1 and CDR2 from the germline V gene are SGHTS and YDEGEE. Trimming removed 0 bases at V and 7 bases at J, with 4 bases between. The length of the CDR3 is 11 residues. The CDR3 coding sequence is TGTGCCAGCAGCTTGGGCAGTGAAGCTTTCTTT. The encoded protein is CASSLGSEAFF.

V gene TRBV19 combines with J gene TRBJ2-5; 10 bases align to TRBD2. The CDR3 covers 14 residues. Unmatched junction bases numbered 4, after V lost 5 bases and J lost 4 bases. The germline CDR1 and CDR2 sequences are LNHDA and SQIVND (reference sequence). The CDR3 region is CASSLAGALETQYF. Here the CDR3 DNA reads TGTGCCAGTAGTCTAGCGGGGGCCCTAGAGACCCAGTACTTC.

V and J are TRBV28 and TRBJ1-4; D is undetermined. Per the germline V gene, CDR1 is MDHEN and CDR2 is SYDVKM. This CDR3 spans 14 amino acids. V lost 5 bases and J lost 8, with 15 bases in between. CDR3 protein: CASSLTPGREKLFF. The DNA for the CDR3 is TGTGCCAGCAGTCTTACACCCGGACGGGAAAAACTGTTTTTT.

The chain uses TRBV27 and TRBJ1-4; D may be TRBD1 (5 bases). V was clipped by 10 bases and J by 7 bases, with 16 bases between them. CDR1 MNHEY and CDR2 SMNVEV come from the germline V gene (reference sequence). The CDR3 length is 13 residues. DNA for the CDR3: TGTGCCACGAGACAGTGGGAGAGTGAAAAACTGTTTTTT. Translation gives CATRQWESEKLFF. Together with reference TRBV27 and TRBJ1-4, the CDR3 gives the full variable domain: EAQVTQNPRYLITVTGKKLTVTCSQNMNHEYMSWYRQDPGLGLRQIYYSMNVEVTDKGDVPEGYKVSRKEKRNFPLILESPSPNQTSLYFCATRQWESEKLFFGSGTQLSVL.

This clone appeared once. The chain recombines TRBV11-2 with TRBJ2-7, with D possibly being TRBD2 (5 bases). The V gene lost 3 bases and the J gene lost 0 bases, with 15 bases spanning the gap. Per the germline V gene, CDR1 is SGHAT and CDR2 is FQNNGV. The CDR3 length is 16 residues. The CDR3 sequence is CASSFARRGSSYEQYF. The CDR3 nucleotides are TGTGCCAGCAGCTTCGCAAGACGGGGAAGCTCCTACGAGCAGTACTTC.

This rearrangement joins TRBV5-6 to TRBJ2-5, with D possibly TRBD2 on 5 matching bases. CDR3 length: 13 amino acids. Germline V gives CDR1 SGHDT, CDR2 YYEEEE. V dropped 2 bases and J dropped 5 bases, with 10 bases sitting between them. The CDR3 sequence: CASSFQRSETQYF. In nucleotides, the CDR3 is TGTGCCAGCAGCTTTCAGCGGTCGGAGACCCAGTACTTC.

The chain couples TRBV2 to TRBJ1-1; TRBD1 is a possible D gene (5 bases). This CDR3 is built from 14 residues. The ends were cut back, 2 bases at V and 0 bases at J, with 7 bases in the middle. Germline lookup yields CDR1 SNHLY and CDR2 FYNNEI. CDR3: CASSETGLNTEAFF. The CDR3 region has the DNA TGTGCCAGCAGTGAAACAGGTTTGAACACTGAAGCTTTCTTT.

This chain uses TRBV24-1 with TRBJ2-1; 7 bases are a match to TRBD1. Germline V gene data show CDR1 as KGHDR and CDR2 as SFDVKD. The V gene end was trimmed by 6 bases and the J gene end by 3 bases; junction bases not matched to a gene: 7. This CDR3 spans 15 amino acids. DNA for the CDR3: TGTGCCACCAGTACTACGACAGGGCGCTACAATGAGCAGTTCTTC. It specifies CATSTTTGRYNEQFF.

The CDR3 spells CASSQGLATLQETQYF. The CDR3 bases are TGTGCCAGCAGTCAGGGACTTGCTACCCTCCAAGAGACCCAGTACTTC. This chain joins TRBV28 and TRBJ2-5, with a weak D call TRBD2 (6 bases). V gave up 5 bases and J gave up 1 base, with 17 bases separating them. There are 16 residues in the CDR3. Germline V lookup: CDR1 MDHEN, CDR2 SYDVKM.

This clone was seen only once. The gene calls are TRBV7-9 and TRBJ1-6, with D possibly being TRBD1 (6 bases). V was shortened by 11 bases and J by 5 bases, with 19 bases between the two germline ends. Germline lookup yields CDR1 SEHNR and CDR2 FQNEAQ (reference sequence). The CDR3 consists of 15 residues. For the CDR3, the DNA is TGTGCCCCCCCGCCAGGGGCTAAACATAATTCACCCCTCCACTTT. Translation: CAPPPGAKHNSPLHF.

J is TRBJ1-6 and V is TRBV5-8, with 10 bases aligning to TRBD1. Germline V gene lookup returns CDR1 SGHTS and CDR2 YDEGEE. V gave up 1 base and J gave up 10 bases; unmatched junction bases: 5. CDR3 length equals 15 residues. Written as DNA, the CDR3 is TGTGCCAGCAGCTTGATAAGGACAGGGGGATCACCCCTCCACTTT. Translation: CASSLIRTGGSPLHF.

The gene calls are TRBV19 and TRBJ2-7, with D hard to call. Trimming took 5 bases from V and 4 from J, leaving 18 bases between them. The CDR3 is 15 residues long. Germline V CDR1 and CDR2: LNHDA, SQIVND (reference sequence). The CDR3 DNA reads as TGTGCCAGTAGTCGATCGTCTGCAGACTCGTACGAGCAGTACTTC. Amino acid sequence: CASSRSSADSYEQYF.

The chain links TRBV29-1 to TRBJ1-5; no clear D gene. V was pared by 1 base and J by 8 bases, with 12 bases between. This CDR3 has 13 amino acids. Germline V lookup: CDR1 SQVTM, CDR2 ANQGSEA. The CDR3 reads CSVEVQAEEPQHF. The CDR3 nucleotides are TGCAGCGTTGAAGTCCAGGCGGAGGAGCCCCAGCATTTT.

This clone was observed a single time. The V and J genes are TRBV20-1 and TRBJ2-7; D remains ambiguous. There are 11 residues in the CDR3. V lost 7 bases to trimming and J lost 5 bases, with 12 bases between them. Per the germline V gene, CDR1 is DFQATT and CDR2 is SNEGSKA (reference sequence). The DNA of the CDR3 is TGCAGTGGTCGAGAGAAAGACGAGCAGTACTTC. Translation: CSGREKDEQYF.

The chain joins TRBV9 to TRBJ2-1; perhaps TRBD2 as D (6 bases). The germline V gene encodes CDR1 SGDLS and CDR2 YYNGEE. The CDR3 runs to 15 residues. Trimming removed 1 base from V and 5 bases from J, with 13 bases in between. The CDR3 loop is CASSVLAFSDNEQFF. The CDR3 nucleotides read TGTGCCAGCAGCGTACTAGCGTTCTCAGACAATGAGCAGTTCTTC. The variable domain in full, with the rest retrieved from reference TRBV9 and TRBJ2-1, is DSGVTQTPKHLITATGQRVTLRCSPRSGDLSVYWYQQSLDQGLQFLIQYYNGEERAKGNILERFSAQQFPDLHSELNLSSLELGDSALYFCASSVLAFSDNEQFFGPGTRLTVL.

This chain connects TRBV6-5 to TRBJ2-7; D not certain. V dropped 6 bases and J dropped 2 bases, with 5 bases sitting between them. CDR1 is MNHEY and CDR2 is SVGAGI in the germline V gene. CDR3 size: 11 residues. CDR3 in DNA: TGTGCCAGCAGCCGGACCTACGAGCAGTACTTC. Its protein product is CASSRTYEQYF.